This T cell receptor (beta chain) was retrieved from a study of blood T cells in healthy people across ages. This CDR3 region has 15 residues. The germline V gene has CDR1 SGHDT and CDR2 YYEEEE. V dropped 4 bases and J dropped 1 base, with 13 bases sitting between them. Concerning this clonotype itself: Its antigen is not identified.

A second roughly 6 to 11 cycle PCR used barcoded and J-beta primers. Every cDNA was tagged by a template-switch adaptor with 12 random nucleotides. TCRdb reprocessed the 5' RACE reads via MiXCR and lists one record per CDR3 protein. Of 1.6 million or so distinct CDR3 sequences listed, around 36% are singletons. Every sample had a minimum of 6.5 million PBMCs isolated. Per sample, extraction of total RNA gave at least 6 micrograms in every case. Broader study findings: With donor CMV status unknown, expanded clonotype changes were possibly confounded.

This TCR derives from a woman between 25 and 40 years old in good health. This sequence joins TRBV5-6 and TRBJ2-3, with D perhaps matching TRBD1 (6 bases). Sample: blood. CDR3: CASSTRQDGTDTQYF. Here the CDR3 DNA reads TGTGCCAGCAGCACCAGACAGGACGGCACAGATACGCAGTATTTT.